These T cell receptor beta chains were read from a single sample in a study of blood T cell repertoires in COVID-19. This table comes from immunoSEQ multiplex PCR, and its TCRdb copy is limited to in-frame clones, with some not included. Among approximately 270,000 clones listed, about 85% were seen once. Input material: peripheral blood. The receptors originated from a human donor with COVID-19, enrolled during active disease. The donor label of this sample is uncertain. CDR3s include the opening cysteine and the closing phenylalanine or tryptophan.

CDR3aa: CASSFGPDSGNTIYF
v_gene: TRBV7-7
j_gene: TRBJ1-3

CDR3aa: CASSLEMSGRGNEQFF
v_gene: TRBV5-4
j_gene: TRBJ2-1

CDR3aa: CASSRDSIEAFF
v_gene: TRBV6-5
j_gene: TRBJ1-1

CDR3aa: CASSLRAGGFQNIQYF
v_gene: TRBV27
j_gene: TRBJ2-4

CDR3aa: CASSYGGARQPQHF
v_gene: TRBV6-5
j_gene: TRBJ1-5

CDR3aa: CASSQDTGGTETEAFF
v_gene: TRBV4-2
j_gene: TRBJ1-1

CDR3aa: CASSFRGQNSPLHF
v_gene: TRBV5-1
j_gene: TRBJ1-6

CDR3aa: CASSFTRGELFF
v_gene: TRBV12-3/TRBV12-4
j_gene: TRBJ2-2

CDR3aa: CASSEAPGSGTGELFF
v_gene: TRBV6-1
j_gene: TRBJ2-2

CDR3aa: CASSLRLAGGNEQFF
v_gene: TRBV7-9
j_gene: TRBJ2-1

CDR3aa: CASSPRGRSQETQYF
v_gene: TRBV7-3
j_gene: TRBJ2-5

CDR3aa: CASSVQGVHRTNEKLFF
v_gene: TRBV6-1
j_gene: TRBJ1-4

CDR3aa: CASSQREMGGDTQYF
v_gene: TRBV5-4
j_gene: TRBJ2-3

CDR3aa: CATSRDRPRTGYGYTF
v_gene: TRBV15
j_gene: TRBJ1-2

CDR3aa: CASTLGTEIFDEQYF
v_gene: TRBV28
j_gene: TRBJ2-7

CDR3aa: CASSRHNEQFF
v_gene: TRBV6-5
j_gene: TRBJ2-1

CDR3aa: CASSTRRESTDTQYF
v_gene: TRBV19
j_gene: TRBJ2-3

CDR3aa: CATSARDRGRRGYTF
v_gene: TRBV15
j_gene: TRBJ1-2

CDR3aa: CASSIRGGGAEAAAYGYTF
v_gene: TRBV19
j_gene: TRBJ1-2

CDR3aa: CASSPGTSLNTGELFF
v_gene: TRBV11-3
j_gene: TRBJ2-2

CDR3aa: CASSISSSAGEQFF
v_gene: TRBV19
j_gene: TRBJ2-1

CDR3aa: CASSLAGQLYEQYF
v_gene: TRBV7-8
j_gene: TRBJ2-7

CDR3aa: CASSPDGNAEAFF
v_gene: TRBV7-9
j_gene: TRBJ1-1

CDR3aa: CASSVDRGIAEAFF
v_gene: TRBV19
j_gene: TRBJ1-1

CDR3aa: CASSFLRDSGNTIYF
v_gene: TRBV7-2
j_gene: TRBJ1-3

CDR3aa: CASSLIRGGTGGYGYTF
v_gene: TRBV7-9
j_gene: TRBJ1-2

CDR3aa: CASSLGGDTEAFF
v_gene: TRBV5-1
j_gene: TRBJ1-1

CDR3aa: CASSPGAGGSSQPQHF
v_gene: TRBV7-6
j_gene: TRBJ1-5

CDR3aa: CASSARFRGHEQYF
v_gene: TRBV7-9
j_gene: TRBJ2-7

CDR3aa: CASRADISNTEAFF
v_gene: TRBV28
j_gene: TRBJ1-1

CDR3aa: CASSGTSGGHYEQYF
v_gene: TRBV7-8
j_gene: TRBJ2-7

CDR3aa: CASSRKTESNYGYTF
v_gene: TRBV27
j_gene: TRBJ1-2

CDR3aa: CASGYRENTEAFF
v_gene: TRBV12-3/TRBV12-4
j_gene: TRBJ1-1

CDR3aa: CASSLEGLGYNEQFF
v_gene: TRBV5-1
j_gene: TRBJ2-1

CDR3aa: CASSDDRGENEKLFF
v_gene: TRBV10-2
j_gene: TRBJ1-4

CDR3aa: CASSQRPARSNEKLFF
v_gene: TRBV4-3
j_gene: TRBJ1-4

CDR3aa: CASSFGLAGVDTQYF
v_gene: TRBV5-8
j_gene: TRBJ2-3

CDR3aa: CAWSHGEGTDTQYF
v_gene: TRBV30
j_gene: TRBJ2-3

CDR3aa: CASSSQGPGQPQHF
v_gene: TRBV7-2
j_gene: TRBJ1-5

CDR3aa: CASSRTGEGYTF
v_gene: TRBV27
j_gene: TRBJ1-2

CDR3aa: CASSSAGGLTGELFF
v_gene: TRBV7-9
j_gene: TRBJ2-2

CDR3aa: CASSFGFGTGRVYEQYF
v_gene: TRBV28
j_gene: TRBJ2-7